The 30 T cell receptor beta chains below all came from one sample that was sequenced in a study of cytomegalovirus exposure and HLA in healthy donors. The study ran its PCR with 60 Vbeta and 13 Jbeta primers. Generated by immunoSEQ multiplex PCR, the TCRdb table keeps only in-frame clones and is missing some. This table has under 300,000 clones, roughly 81% appearing once. Input material: PBMCs. The source is a woman aged 40 to 50 in good health and CMV-seropositive.

The gene calls are TRBV5-8 and TRBJ2-3, with 10 nucleotides matching TRBD2. The V and J ends lost 4 bases and 0 bases, in that order; junction bases with no gene match: 8. The CDR3 consists of 17 residues. Looked up from germline, CDR1 is SGHTS and CDR2 is YDEGEE. The CDR3 DNA is TGTGCCAGCAGCGGGATAGCGGGAGGCTTGAGCACAGATACGCAGTATTTT. It specifies CASSGIAGGLSTDTQYF.

The gene calls are TRBV9 and TRBJ2-1; 10 positions match TRBD2. Looked up from germline, CDR1 is SGDLS and CDR2 is YYNGEE. J was trimmed by 10 bases and V by 3 bases; bases with no gene match: 16. The CDR3 extends over 17 amino acids. The CDR3 DNA reads TGTGCCAGCAGCGGAGGGGCTAGCGGGAGTATTTCGCACGAGCAGTTCTTC. Protein: CASSGGASGSISHEQFF.

For the CDR3, the DNA is TGTGCCAGCAGCCCCCCAGGGGGGACGGCCGGGTCCTGTGAGCCCCAGCATTTT. This encodes CASSPPGGTAGSCEPQHF. J is TRBJ1-5 and V is TRBV21-1; the table's D call, TRBD1, has no DNA check behind it. TRBV21-1 corresponds to a pseudogene. The CDR3 spans 18 residues.

CDR3 sequence reads: CASSLWENYGYTF. The CDR3 DNA reads TGTGCCAGCAGCTTATGGGAGAACTATGGCTACACCTTC. The chain links TRBV7-8 to TRBJ1-2; unclear D gene. V was pared by 2 bases and J by 2 bases, with 6 bases between. This CDR3 comprises 13 residues. Germline V gene data show CDR1 as SGHVS and CDR2 as FQNEAQ.

The chain combines TRBV19 with TRBJ1-1; D might be TRBD1 (5 bases). The CDR3 is made up of 16 amino acids. Germline V gene sequence: CDR1 LNHDA, CDR2 SQIVND (reference sequence). The V end was cut by 1 base, the J end by 0 bases, with 12 bases between. CDR3: CASSIANRPMNTEAFF. The DNA of the CDR3 is TGTGCCAGTAGTATAGCAAACAGGCCGATGAACACTGAAGCTTTCTTT.

The chain recombines TRBV5-5 with TRBJ1-4; 7 bases agree with TRBD1. In germline, CDR1 is SGHKS, CDR2 YYEKEE (reference sequence). The CDR3 loop spans 15 amino acids. V was pared by 4 bases and J by 3 bases, with 6 bases of the junction left unmatched. The CDR3 sequence: CASSPTGTANEKLFF. CDR3 coding DNA: TGTGCCAGCAGCCCTACCGGGACAGCTAATGAAAAACTGTTTTTT.

The rearrangement joins TRBV7-8 to TRBJ2-1, with 10 bases that match TRBD2. Germline trimming cut 5 bases from V and 2 bases from J; bases unmatched to any gene: 12. The CDR3 covers 18 residues. Looked up from germline, CDR1 is SGHVS and CDR2 is FQNEAQ. CDR3 DNA sequence: TGTGCCAGCAGCCAGGCGCCTAGCGGGAGCGTTGCCTACAATGAGCAGTTCTTC. Its translation is CASSQAPSGSVAYNEQFF.

The rearrangement links TRBV11-2 to TRBJ2-7; D is unclear. The germline V gene encodes CDR1 SGHAT and CDR2 FQNNGV. The V end lost 5 bases, the J end lost 3 bases, and 20 bases lay between the germline ends. This CDR3 has 16 residues. The CDR3 DNA reads TGTGCCAGCAGCCACGAGCTGTCTATAAAGATCTACGAGCAGTACTTC. Translating gives CASSHELSIKIYEQYF.

This clone was observed a single time. CDR3 bases: TGTGCCTGGAGTGTGGGACTAGCGGGACTTGAGCAGTTCTTC. It translates to CAWSVGLAGLEQFF. V is TRBV30 and J is TRBJ2-1; 13 nucleotides match TRBD2. The germline V gene encodes CDR1 GTSNPN and CDR2 SVGIG (reference sequence). V lost 0 bases and J lost 9; bases outside the gene matches: 2. The CDR3 length is 14 residues.

The chain has TRBV9 and TRBJ2-1; tentative D call: TRBD2 (5 bases). V lost 4 bases and J 5 bases, leaving 13 bases between the germline ends. Germline V gene data show CDR1 as SGDLS and CDR2 as YYNGEE. This CDR3 has 14 residues. The DNA for the CDR3 is TGTGCCAGCAGCCCCTGGCTAGCTGACAATGAGCAGTTCTTC. This translates into CASSPWLADNEQFF.

The chain joins TRBV28 to TRBJ1-1; 12 bases map to TRBD1. Germline V gives CDR1 MDHEN, CDR2 SYDVKM. This CDR3 is built from 17 residues. Trimming took 6 bases from V and 6 from J; bases not matched to a gene: 14. CDR3 nucleotide sequence: TGTGCCAGCAGAAACCGGGACAGGGGGCCCGAAAGGTCTGAAGCTTTCTTT. Its translation: CASRNRDRGPERSEAFF.

The rearrangement joins TRBV7-2 to TRBJ2-7; 7 bases agree with TRBD1. J was trimmed by 5 bases and V by 0 bases; bases with no gene match: 4. Germline assignment: CDR1 SGHTA and CDR2 FQGNSA. The CDR3 covers 14 residues. DNA for the CDR3: TGTGCCAGCAGCTTAGCGACAGGGAGCCACGAGCAGTACTTC. Residues: CASSLATGSHEQYF.

This clone came up a few times. V is TRBV19 and J is TRBJ2-2, with D maybe TRBD2 (5 bases). Germline V gene data show CDR1 as LNHDA and CDR2 as SQIVND (reference sequence). The CDR3 has 14 amino acids. V was cut by 3 bases and J by 3 bases, with 8 bases left in between. CDR3 region: CASSMEEDTGELFF. The CDR3 region has the DNA TGTGCCAGTAGTATGGAGGAGGACACCGGGGAGCTGTTTTTT.

The J gene is TRBJ2-3, the V gene TRBV30; TRBD2 agrees at 11 bases. J was trimmed by 3 bases and V by 0 bases; bases with no gene match: 8. Germline assignment: CDR1 GTSNPN and CDR2 SVGIG (reference sequence). This CDR3 contains 17 residues. In DNA, the CDR3 is TGTGCCTGGAGTGTACCCCTGACTAGCGGGATTACAGATACGCAGTATTTT. Amino acid sequence: CAWSVPLTSGITDTQYF.

The chain links TRBV7-9 to TRBJ1-2; 9 nucleotides match TRBD1. The CDR3 has 15 residues. V was clipped by 5 bases and J by 4 bases; unmatched bases: 8. From germline, CDR1 is SEHNR and CDR2 FQNEAQ (reference sequence). CDR3 protein: CASSPGTGSGYGYTF. DNA of the CDR3: TGTGCCAGCAGCCCCGGGACAGGGAGCGGCTATGGCTACACCTTC.

The CDR3 here is CASSPGTGWMVYEQYF. The CDR3 DNA is TGTGCCAGCAGCCCAGGAACAGGGTGGATGGTATACGAGCAGTACTTC. The V call is TRBV11-1, the J call TRBJ2-7; TRBD1 might be the D (6 bases). V was cut by 5 bases and J by 4 bases, with 21 bases left in between. CDR1 and CDR2 from the germline V gene are SGHAT and FQDESV (reference sequence). CDR3 length: 16 residues.

V usage is TRBV6-5 and J usage is TRBJ2-7; 7 bases agree with TRBD2. The CDR3 spans 15 residues. Trimming at V came to 2 bases and at J to 3 bases, leaving 7 bases not matched to a gene. Germline CDR1 MNHEY, CDR2 SVGAGI. In DNA form, the CDR3 reads TGTGCCAGCAGTTACAGTCCACTAGCGAGCTACGAGCAGTACTTC. Encoded protein: CASSYSPLASYEQYF.

V and J are TRBV15 and TRBJ2-5; D might be TRBD2 (6 bases). This CDR3 has 15 residues. Germline values: CDR1 LNHNV, CDR2 YYDKDF (reference sequence). Trimming stripped 1 base from V and 2 bases from J, with 11 bases between. The CDR3 loop reads CATSRGGGAQETQYF. The CDR3 DNA sequence: TGTGCCACCAGCAGAGGTGGCGGGGCACAAGAGACCCAGTACTTC.

The genes are TRBV7-2 and TRBJ2-2, with D perhaps TRBD1 (7 bases). Trimming stripped 5 bases from V and 3 bases from J, with 13 bases between. CDR1 and CDR2 from the germline V gene are SGHTA and FQGNSA. The CDR3 runs 15 residues. The CDR3 protein is CASSPRDRDTGELFF. CDR3 nucleotides: TGTGCCAGCAGCCCGCGGGACAGAGACACCGGGGAGCTGTTTTTT.

Regarding this clone: No conserved phenylalanine or tryptophan ends this CDR3, so it is likely a read error. The chain is built from TRBV7-9 and TRBJ1-5; tentative D call: TRBD1 (5 bases). CDR1 and CDR2 (germline): SEHNR, FQNEAQ (reference sequence). Trimming stripped 4 bases from V and 1 base from J, with 8 bases between. The CDR3 totals 14 residues. CDR3 sequence: CASSSGPSNQPQHL. The CDR3 coding sequence is TGTGCCAGCAGCTCAGGGCCCAGCAATCAGCCCCAGCATCTT.

A few counts support this clone. The genes are TRBV6-5 and TRBJ2-5, with a tentative D call TRBD1 (7 bases). The length of the CDR3 is 13 residues. Germline CDR1 and CDR2: MNHEY and SVGAGI. Trimming removed 6 bases at V and 5 bases at J, with 13 bases between. The chain's CDR3 is CASRQQGRETQYF. CDR3 DNA: TGTGCCAGCAGACAACAGGGGAGGGAGACCCAGTACTTC.

This clone was recorded once. The genes are TRBV4-1 and TRBJ2-7; perhaps TRBD1 as D (6 bases). Deletions cut 5 bases from V and 1 base from J, with 21 bases between. The CDR3 has 17 amino acids. The germline CDR1 and CDR2 sequences are MGHRA and YSYEKL. The CDR3 region has the DNA TGCGCCAGCAGCGGAAAGGGTACGGGGACAACGTCCTACGAGCAGTACTTC. This gives the protein CASSGKGTGTTSYEQYF.

The rearrangement joins TRBV19 to TRBJ1-2; 7 bases match TRBD1. Per the germline V gene, CDR1 is LNHDA and CDR2 is SQIVND (reference sequence). The CDR3 has 17 residues. J was trimmed by 0 bases and V by 5 bases; bases with no gene match: 12. This CDR3 is CASSASGQWLSNYGYTF. Written as DNA, the CDR3 is TGTGCCAGTAGTGCATCGGGACAGTGGCTCTCTAACTATGGCTACACCTTC.

The V call is TRBV11-3, the J call TRBJ2-7; 11 bases fit TRBD2. CDR1 is SGHNT and CDR2 is YENEEA in the germline V gene. The ends lost 1 base at V and 3 bases at J; junction bases unmatched: 14. The CDR3 runs 19 residues. CDR3 loop: CASSLASGLAGGPHYEQYF. The CDR3 DNA reads as TGTGCCAGCAGCTTAGCTTCAGGGCTAGCGGGAGGCCCGCACTACGAGCAGTACTTC. The whole variable domain, remainder taken from reference TRBV11-3 and TRBJ2-7, is EAGVVQSPRYKIIEKKQPVAFWCNPISGHNTLYWYLQNLGQGPELLIRYENEEAVDDSQLPKDRFSAERLKGVDSTLKIQPAELGDSAVYLCASSLASGLAGGPHYEQYFGPGTRLTVT.

The chain has TRBV27 and TRBJ2-7, with 11 positions matching TRBD1. CDR3 length: 16 residues. Trimming took 4 bases from V and 6 from J; bases not matched to a gene: 11. Germline CDR1 MNHEY, CDR2 SMNVEV (reference sequence). In DNA, the CDR3 is TGTGCCAGCAGTTCTCAATTACCCGGGACAGGGGGCGAGCAGTACTTC. Translated, it gives CASSSQLPGTGGEQYF.

The chain joins TRBV25-1 to TRBJ2-1; 10 nucleotides align to TRBD2. This CDR3 spans 15 amino acids. Losses at the gene ends were 2 bases for V and 10 bases for J; bases not matched to a gene: 8. CDR1 and CDR2 from the germline V gene are MGHDK and SYGVNS. Written as DNA, the CDR3 is TGTGCCAGCAGTGAAAGCCTAGCGGGAGTGGGGGAGCAGTTCTTC. It encodes CASSESLAGVGEQFF. The complete variable domain, with remaining parts taken from reference TRBV25-1 and TRBJ2-1, reads EADIYQTPRYLVIGTGKKITLECSQTMGHDKMYWYQQDPGMELHLIHYSYGVNSTEKGDLSSESTVSRIRTEHFPLTLESARPSHTSQYLCASSESLAGVGEQFFGPGTRLTVL.

The chain joins TRBV19 to TRBJ2-7; TRBD1 agrees at 9 bases. The CDR3 spans 14 residues. The germline CDR1 and CDR2 sequences are LNHDA and SQIVND (reference sequence). Trimming at V came to 4 bases and at J to 4 bases, leaving 5 bases not matched to a gene. The CDR3 here is CASSRDRAQYEQYF. The DNA for the CDR3 is TGTGCCAGTAGTAGGGACAGGGCCCAATACGAGCAGTACTTC.

This sequence joins TRBV7-8 and TRBJ2-7; 7 bases agree with TRBD2. Trimming removed 0 bases from V and 6 bases from J; junction bases left unmatched: 2. CDR1 SGHVS and CDR2 FQNEAQ come from the germline V gene. The CDR3 covers 13 residues. The CDR3 DNA reads as TGTGCCAGCAGCTTAGCGGGGAGGGGCGAGCAGTACTTC. Protein sequence: CASSLAGRGEQYF.

This sequence joins TRBV21-1 and TRBJ2-7; no check of the table's D call, TRBD1, against the DNA was made. TRBV21-1 is a documented pseudogene. This CDR3 region has 15 residues. The CDR3 DNA reads TGTGCCAGCGCCCTTAAGGGGACAGTTTACTACGAGCAGTACTTC. Protein product: CASALKGTVYYEQYF.

This sequence joins TRBV28 and TRBJ1-2; 7 bases map to TRBD1. The CDR3 is 12 amino acids. V lost 6 bases and J lost 8; bases outside the gene matches: 6. Germline V gene sequence: CDR1 MDHEN, CDR2 SYDVKM. DNA of the CDR3: TGTGCCAGCAGACCCACAGGGGAAGGCTACACCTTC. The encoded protein is CASRPTGEGYTF.